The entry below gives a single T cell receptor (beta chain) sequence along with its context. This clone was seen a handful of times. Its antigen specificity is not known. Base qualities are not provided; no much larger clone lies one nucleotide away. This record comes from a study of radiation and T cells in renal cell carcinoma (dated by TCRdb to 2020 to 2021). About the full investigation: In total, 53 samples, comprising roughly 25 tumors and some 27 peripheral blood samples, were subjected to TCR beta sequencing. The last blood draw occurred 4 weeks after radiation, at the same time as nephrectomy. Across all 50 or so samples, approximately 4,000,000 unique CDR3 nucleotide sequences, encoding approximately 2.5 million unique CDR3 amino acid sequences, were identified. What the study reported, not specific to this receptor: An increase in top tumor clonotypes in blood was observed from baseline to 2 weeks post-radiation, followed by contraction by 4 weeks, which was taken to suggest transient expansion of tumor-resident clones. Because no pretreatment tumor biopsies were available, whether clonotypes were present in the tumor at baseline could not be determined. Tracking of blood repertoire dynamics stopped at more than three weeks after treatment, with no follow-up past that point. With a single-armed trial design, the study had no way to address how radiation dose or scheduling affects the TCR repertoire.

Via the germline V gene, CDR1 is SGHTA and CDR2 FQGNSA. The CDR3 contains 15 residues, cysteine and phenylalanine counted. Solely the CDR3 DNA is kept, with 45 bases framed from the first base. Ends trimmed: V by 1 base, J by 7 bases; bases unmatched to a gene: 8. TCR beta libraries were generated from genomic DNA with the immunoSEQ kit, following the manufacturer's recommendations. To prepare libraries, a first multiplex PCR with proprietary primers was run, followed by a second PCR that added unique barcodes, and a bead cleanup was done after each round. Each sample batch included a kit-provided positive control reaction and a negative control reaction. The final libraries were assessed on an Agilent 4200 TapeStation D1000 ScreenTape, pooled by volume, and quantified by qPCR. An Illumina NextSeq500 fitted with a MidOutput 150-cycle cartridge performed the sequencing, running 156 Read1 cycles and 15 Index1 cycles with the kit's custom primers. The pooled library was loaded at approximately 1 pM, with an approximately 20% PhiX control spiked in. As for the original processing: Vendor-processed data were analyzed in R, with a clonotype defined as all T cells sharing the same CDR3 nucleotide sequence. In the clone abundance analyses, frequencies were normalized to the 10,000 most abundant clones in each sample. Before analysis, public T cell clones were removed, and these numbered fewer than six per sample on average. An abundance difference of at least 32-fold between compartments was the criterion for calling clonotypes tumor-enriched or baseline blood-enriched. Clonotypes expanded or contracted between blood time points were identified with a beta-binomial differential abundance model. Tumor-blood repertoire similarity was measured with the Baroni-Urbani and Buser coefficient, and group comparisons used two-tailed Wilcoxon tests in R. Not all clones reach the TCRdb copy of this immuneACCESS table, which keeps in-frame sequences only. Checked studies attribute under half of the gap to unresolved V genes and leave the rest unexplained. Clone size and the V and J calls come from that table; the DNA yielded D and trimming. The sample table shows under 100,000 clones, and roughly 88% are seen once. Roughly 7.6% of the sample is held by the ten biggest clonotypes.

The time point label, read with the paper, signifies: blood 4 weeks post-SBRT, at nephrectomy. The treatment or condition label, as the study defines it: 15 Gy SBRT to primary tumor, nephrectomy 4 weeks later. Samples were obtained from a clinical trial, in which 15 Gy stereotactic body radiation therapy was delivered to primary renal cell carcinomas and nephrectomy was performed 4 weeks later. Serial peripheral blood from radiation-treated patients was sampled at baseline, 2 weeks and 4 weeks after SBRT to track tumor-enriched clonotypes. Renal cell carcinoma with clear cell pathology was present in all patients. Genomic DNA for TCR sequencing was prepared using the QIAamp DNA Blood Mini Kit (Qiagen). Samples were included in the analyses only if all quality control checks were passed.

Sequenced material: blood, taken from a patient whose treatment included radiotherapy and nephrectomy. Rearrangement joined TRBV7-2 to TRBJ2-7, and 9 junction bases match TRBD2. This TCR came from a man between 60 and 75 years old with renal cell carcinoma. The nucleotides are TGTGCCAGCAGCTTAGTAGCGGGAGCTGGAAGGGAGCAGTACTTC. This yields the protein CASSLVAGAGREQYF.